This TCR beta chain was recorded in a study of T-cell reconstitution after alpha-beta-depleted transplantation in children. This clonotype was recorded at least ten times. What it recognizes is unknown. Unique molecular identifiers were incorporated during preparation of the TCRbeta library. MiXCR, applied by TCRdb to the PCR reads, yields one record per CDR3 protein. The sample lists more than 400,000 distinct CDR3 sequences; approximately 10% were seen once. Findings of the study overall: In patients about two months after transplant, alpha-beta T cells reportedly arose from several hundred expanded graft clones. It was newly produced T cells that mostly accounted for T-cell counts and diversity one year after transplant. Several patients had high TCRbeta diversity at day 60; it came from surviving recipient T cells and thymic progenitors.

The CDR3 runs to 14 residues. Germline V gives CDR1 SGHRS, CDR2 YFSETQ. With 4 bases removed from V and 0 bases from J, the gap between germline ends came to 8 bases. This clonotype was obtained from a female patient aged 2-10 years who had a stem cell transplant for aplastic anemia, so the T cells may come from the graft donor. The specimen was PBMCs, mostly from graft donor cells, collected 180 days after TCRalphabeta/CD19-depleted stem cell transplant. The J gene is TRBJ1-5, the V gene TRBV5-1; D perhaps matches TRBD1 (5 bases). CDR3 residues: CASSRGDSNQPQHF. The CDR3 DNA reads as TGCGCCAGCAGCAGGGGTGATAGCAATCAGCCCCAGCATTTT.